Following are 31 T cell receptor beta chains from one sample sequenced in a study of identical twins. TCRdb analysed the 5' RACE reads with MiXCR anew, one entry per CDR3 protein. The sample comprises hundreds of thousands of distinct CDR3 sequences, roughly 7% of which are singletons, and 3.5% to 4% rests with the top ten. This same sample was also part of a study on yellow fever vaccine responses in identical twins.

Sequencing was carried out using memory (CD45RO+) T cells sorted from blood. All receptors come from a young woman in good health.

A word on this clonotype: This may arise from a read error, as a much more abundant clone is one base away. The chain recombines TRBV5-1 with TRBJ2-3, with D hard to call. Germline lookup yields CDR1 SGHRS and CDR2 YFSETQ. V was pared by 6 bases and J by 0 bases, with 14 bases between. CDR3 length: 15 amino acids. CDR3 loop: CASNSELTSTDTQYF. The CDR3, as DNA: TGCGCCAGCAACTCAGAGTTGACTAGCACAGATACGCAGTATTTT.

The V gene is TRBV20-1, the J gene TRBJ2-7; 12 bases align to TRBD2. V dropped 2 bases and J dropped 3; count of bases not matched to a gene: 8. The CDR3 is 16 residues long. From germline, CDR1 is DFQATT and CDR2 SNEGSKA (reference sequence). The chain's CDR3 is CSARFPRTSGDYEQYF. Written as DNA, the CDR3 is TGCAGTGCTAGATTTCCTCGGACTAGCGGGGACTACGAGCAGTACTTC.

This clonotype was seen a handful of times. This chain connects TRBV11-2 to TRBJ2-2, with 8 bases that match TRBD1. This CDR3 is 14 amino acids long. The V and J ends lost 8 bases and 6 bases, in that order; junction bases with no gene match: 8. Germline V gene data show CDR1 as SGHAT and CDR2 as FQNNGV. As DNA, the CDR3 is TGTGCCAGCGGACAGGGTCGTTTGGCCGGGGAGCTGTTTTTT. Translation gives CASGQGRLAGELFF.

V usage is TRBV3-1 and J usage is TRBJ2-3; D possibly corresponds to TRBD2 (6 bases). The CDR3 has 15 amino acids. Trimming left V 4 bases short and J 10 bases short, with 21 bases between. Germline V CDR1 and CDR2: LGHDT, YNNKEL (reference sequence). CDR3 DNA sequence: TGTGCCAGCAGCCCACCTGCGGGGAGGACCGGAGCGCAGTATTTT. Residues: CASSPPAGRTGAQYF.

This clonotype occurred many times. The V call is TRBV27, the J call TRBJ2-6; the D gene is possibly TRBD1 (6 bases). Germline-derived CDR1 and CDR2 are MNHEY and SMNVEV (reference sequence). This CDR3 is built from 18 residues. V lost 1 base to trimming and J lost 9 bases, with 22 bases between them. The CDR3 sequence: CASSLYPTGFGGDNVLTF. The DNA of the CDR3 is TGTGCCAGCAGTTTATACCCGACAGGTTTTGGTGGAGACAACGTCCTGACTTTC.

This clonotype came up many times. The CDR3 nucleotides read TGTGCCAGCAGCTTAGCGGCCGCTTCACCCCACACCGGGGAGCTGTTTTTT. Protein sequence: CASSLAAASPHTGELFF. The chain couples TRBV7-2 to TRBJ2-2; D is undetermined. Trimming removed 0 bases from V and 3 bases from J, with 14 bases in between. The CDR3 runs to 17 residues. CDR1 is SGHTA and CDR2 is FQGNSA in the germline V gene. The full variable domain, in which reference TRBV7-2 and TRBJ2-2 provide the parts outside the CDR3, is GAGVSQSPSNKVTEKGKDVELRCDPISGHTALYWYRQSLGQGLEFLIYFQGNSAPDKSGLPSDRFSAERTGGSVSTLTIQRTQQEDSAVYLCASSLAAASPHTGELFFGEGSRLTVL.

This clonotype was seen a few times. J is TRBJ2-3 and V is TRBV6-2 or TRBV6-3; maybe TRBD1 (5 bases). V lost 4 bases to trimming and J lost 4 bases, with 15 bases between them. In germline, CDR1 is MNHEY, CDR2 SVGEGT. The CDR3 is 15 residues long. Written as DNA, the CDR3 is TGTGCCAGCAGTTGGGAACAGGCTACGGCAGATACGCAGTATTTT. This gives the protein CASSWEQATADTQYF.

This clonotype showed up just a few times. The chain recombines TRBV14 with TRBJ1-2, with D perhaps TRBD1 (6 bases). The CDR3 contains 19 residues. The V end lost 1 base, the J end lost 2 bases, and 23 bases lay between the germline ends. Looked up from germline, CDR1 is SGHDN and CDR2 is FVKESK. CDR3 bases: TGTGCCAGCAGCCAAGCTACTCCCCTATCGGGGGGGCGCAACTATGGCTACACCTTC. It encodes CASSQATPLSGGRNYGYTF.

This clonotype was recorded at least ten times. The CDR3 sequence: CASSLAGADYGYTF. The DNA of the CDR3 is TGCGCCAGCAGCTTGGCCGGGGCAGACTATGGCTACACCTTC. This rearrangement joins TRBV5-1 to TRBJ1-2; TRBD1 is a possible D gene (5 bases). The germline V gene encodes CDR1 SGHRS and CDR2 YFSETQ. This CDR3 comprises 14 residues. V lost 0 bases to trimming and J lost 3 bases, with 9 bases between them.

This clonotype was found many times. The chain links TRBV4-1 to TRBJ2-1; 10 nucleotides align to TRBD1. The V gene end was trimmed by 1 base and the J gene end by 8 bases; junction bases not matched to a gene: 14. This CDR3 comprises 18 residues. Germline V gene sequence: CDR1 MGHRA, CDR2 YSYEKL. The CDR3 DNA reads TGCGCCAGCAGCCAAGGGGGTGTCGGGACAGGGGCCTGGTATGAGCAGTTCTTC. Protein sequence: CASSQGGVGTGAWYEQFF.

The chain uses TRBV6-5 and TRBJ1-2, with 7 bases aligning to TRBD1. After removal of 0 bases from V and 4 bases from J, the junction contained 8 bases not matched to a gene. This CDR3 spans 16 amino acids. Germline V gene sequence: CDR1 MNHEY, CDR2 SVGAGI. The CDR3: CASSYSPQGRFYGYTF. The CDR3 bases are TGTGCCAGCAGTTACTCACCACAGGGGCGCTTCTATGGCTACACCTTC.

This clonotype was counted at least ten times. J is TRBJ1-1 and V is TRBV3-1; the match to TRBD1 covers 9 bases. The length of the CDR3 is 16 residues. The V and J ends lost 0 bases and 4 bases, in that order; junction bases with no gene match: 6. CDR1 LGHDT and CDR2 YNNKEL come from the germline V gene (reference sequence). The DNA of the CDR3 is TGTGCCAGCAGCCAAGATCTACAGGGGGCGATCACTGAAGCTTTCTTT. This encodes CASSQDLQGAITEAFF.

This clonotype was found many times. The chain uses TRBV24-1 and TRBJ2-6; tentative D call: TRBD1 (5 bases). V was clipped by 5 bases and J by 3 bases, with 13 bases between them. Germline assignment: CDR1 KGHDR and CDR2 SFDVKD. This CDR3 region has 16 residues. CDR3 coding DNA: TGTGCCACCAGTGTGCAGGGTATGGATGGGGCCAACGTCCTGACTTTC. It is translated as CATSVQGMDGANVLTF.

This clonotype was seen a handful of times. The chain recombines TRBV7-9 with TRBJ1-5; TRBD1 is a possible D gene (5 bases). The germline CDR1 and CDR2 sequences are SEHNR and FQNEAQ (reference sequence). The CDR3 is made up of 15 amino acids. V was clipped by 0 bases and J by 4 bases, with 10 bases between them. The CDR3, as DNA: TGTGCCAGCAGCTTAGCCGGGGGTAAGAATCAGCCCCAGCATTTT. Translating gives CASSLAGGKNQPQHF. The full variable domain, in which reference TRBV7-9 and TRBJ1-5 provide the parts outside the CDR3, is DTGVSQNPRHKITKRGQNVTFRCDPISEHNRLYWYRQTLGQGPEFLTYFQNEAQLEKSRLLSDRFSAERPKGSFSTLEIQRTEQGDSAMYLCASSLAGGKNQPQHFGDGTRLSIL.

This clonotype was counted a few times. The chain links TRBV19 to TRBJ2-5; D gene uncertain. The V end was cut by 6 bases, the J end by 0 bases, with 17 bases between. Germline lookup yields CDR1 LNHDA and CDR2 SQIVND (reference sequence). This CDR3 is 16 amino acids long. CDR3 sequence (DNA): TGTGCCAGTAGAAGTAAAGGTTCAGCCAACCAAGAGACCCAGTACTTC. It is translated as CASRSKGSANQETQYF. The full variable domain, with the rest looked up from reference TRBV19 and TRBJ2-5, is DGGITQSPKYLFRKEGQNVTLSCEQNLNHDAMYWYRQDPGQGLRLIYYSQIVNDFQKGDIAEGYSVSREKKESFPLTVTSAQKNPTAFYLCASRSKGSANQETQYFGPGTRLLVL.

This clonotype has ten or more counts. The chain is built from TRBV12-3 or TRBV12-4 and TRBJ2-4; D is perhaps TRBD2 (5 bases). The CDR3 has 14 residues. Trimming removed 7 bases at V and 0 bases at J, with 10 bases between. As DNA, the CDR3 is TGTGCCAGCACCACTAGTCTAGCCAAAAACATTCAGTACTTC. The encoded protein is CASTTSLAKNIQYF.

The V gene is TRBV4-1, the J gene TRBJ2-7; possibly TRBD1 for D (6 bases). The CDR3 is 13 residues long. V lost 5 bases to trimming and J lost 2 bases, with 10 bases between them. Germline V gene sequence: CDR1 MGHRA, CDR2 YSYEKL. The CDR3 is CASSWDTAYEQYF. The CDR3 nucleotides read TGCGCCAGCAGCTGGGACACCGCCTACGAGCAGTACTTC.

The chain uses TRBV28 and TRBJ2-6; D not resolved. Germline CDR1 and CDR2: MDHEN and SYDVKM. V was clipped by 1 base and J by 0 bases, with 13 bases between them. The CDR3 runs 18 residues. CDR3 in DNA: TGTGCCAGCAGTTTATTGGTGACGGCGATCTCTGGGGCCAACGTCCTGACTTTC. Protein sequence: CASSLLVTAISGANVLTF.

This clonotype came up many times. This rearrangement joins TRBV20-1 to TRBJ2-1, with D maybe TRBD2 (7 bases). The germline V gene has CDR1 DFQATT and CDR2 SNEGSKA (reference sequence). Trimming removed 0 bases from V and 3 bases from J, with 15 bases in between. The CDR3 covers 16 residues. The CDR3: CSARDGGGGSYNEQFF. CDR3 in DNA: TGCAGTGCTAGAGATGGGGGGGGCGGGAGCTACAATGAGCAGTTCTTC.

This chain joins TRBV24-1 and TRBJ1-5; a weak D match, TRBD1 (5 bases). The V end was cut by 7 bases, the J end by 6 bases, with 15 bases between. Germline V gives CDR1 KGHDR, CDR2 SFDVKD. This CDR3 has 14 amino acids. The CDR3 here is CATSKGWGSQPQHF. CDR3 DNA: TGTGCCACCAGCAAGGGTTGGGGCTCTCAGCCCCAGCATTTT.

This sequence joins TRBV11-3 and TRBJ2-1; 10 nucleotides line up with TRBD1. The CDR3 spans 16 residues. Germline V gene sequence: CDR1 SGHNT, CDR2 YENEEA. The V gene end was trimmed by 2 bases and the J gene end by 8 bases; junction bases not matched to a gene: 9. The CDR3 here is CASSLPPDRGTYEQFF. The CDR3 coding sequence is TGTGCCAGCAGCTTACCGCCGGACAGGGGGACATATGAGCAGTTCTTC.

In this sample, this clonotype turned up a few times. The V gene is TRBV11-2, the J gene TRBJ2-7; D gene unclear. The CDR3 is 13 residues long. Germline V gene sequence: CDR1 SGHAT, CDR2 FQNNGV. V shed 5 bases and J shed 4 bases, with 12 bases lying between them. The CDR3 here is CASSPGPEYEQYV. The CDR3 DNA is TGTGCCAGCAGCCCCGGGCCTGAATACGAGCAGTACGTC.

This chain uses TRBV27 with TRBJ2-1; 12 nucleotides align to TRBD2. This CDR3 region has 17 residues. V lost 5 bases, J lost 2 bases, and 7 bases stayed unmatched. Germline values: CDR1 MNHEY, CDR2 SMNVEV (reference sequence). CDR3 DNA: TGTGCCAGCAGTCGCCGTCGACTAGCGGGAGCCTACAATGAGCAGTTCTTC. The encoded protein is CASSRRRLAGAYNEQFF.

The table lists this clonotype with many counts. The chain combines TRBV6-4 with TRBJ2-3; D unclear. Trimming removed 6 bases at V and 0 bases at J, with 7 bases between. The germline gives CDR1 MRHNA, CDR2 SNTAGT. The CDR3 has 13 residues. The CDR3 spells CASSSLSTDTQYF. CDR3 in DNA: TGTGCCAGCAGCTCTCTGAGCACAGATACGCAGTATTTT.

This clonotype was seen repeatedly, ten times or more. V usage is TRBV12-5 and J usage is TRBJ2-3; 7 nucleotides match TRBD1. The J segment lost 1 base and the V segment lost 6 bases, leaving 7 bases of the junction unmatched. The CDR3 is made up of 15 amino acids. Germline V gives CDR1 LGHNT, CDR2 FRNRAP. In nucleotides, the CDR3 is TGTGCTAGTGGCCGACAGGGAGAAGGCACAGATACGCAGTATTTT. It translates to CASGRQGEGTDTQYF.

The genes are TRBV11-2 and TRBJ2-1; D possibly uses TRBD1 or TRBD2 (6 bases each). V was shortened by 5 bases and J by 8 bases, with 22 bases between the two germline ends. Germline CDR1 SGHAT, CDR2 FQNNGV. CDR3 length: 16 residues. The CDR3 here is CASSLGGTYARYEQFF. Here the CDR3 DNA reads TGTGCCAGCAGCCTGGGGGGCACTTACGCTAGGTATGAGCAGTTCTTC.

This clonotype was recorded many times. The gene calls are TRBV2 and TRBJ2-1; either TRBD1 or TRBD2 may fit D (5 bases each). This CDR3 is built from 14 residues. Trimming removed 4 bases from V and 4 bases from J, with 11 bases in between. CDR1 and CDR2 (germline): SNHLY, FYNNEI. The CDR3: CASSGEPGYNEQFF. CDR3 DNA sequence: TGTGCCAGCAGTGGGGAGCCAGGGTACAATGAGCAGTTCTTC.

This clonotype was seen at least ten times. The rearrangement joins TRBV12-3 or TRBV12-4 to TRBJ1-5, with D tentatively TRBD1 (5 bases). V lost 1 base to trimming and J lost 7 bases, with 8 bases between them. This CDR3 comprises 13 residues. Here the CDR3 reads CASSLGGLQPQHF. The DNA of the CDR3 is TGTGCCAGCAGTTTAGGGGGCTTACAGCCCCAGCATTTT.

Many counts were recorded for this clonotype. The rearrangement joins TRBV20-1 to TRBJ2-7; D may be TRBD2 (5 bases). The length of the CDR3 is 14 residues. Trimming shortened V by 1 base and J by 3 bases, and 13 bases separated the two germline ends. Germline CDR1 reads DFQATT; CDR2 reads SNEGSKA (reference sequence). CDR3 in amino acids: CSARALTGFYEQYF. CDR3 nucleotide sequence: TGCAGTGCTAGAGCCCTAACGGGATTCTACGAGCAGTACTTC.

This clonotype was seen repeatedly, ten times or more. The CDR3 spells CASSSPNREEGTEAFF. The CDR3 region has the DNA TGTGCCAGCAGCTCCCCGAACAGGGAAGAGGGGACTGAAGCTTTCTTT. The chain is built from TRBV7-9 and TRBJ1-1; TRBD1 is a possible D gene (6 bases). Germline CDR1 is SEHNR and CDR2 is FQNEAQ (reference sequence). The V end lost 4 bases, the J end lost 5 bases, and 20 bases lay between the germline ends. This CDR3 is built from 16 residues.

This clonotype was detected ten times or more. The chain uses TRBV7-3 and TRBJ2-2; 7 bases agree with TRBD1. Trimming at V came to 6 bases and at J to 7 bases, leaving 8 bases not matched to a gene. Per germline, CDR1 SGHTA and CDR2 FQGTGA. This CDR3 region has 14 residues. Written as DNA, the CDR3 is TGTGCCAGCAGGACAGGGTTGTCGGACGGGGAGCTGTTTTTT. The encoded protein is CASRTGLSDGELFF.